This T cell receptor beta chain was documented in a study of OX40 agonist ivuxolimab in advanced cancers. Using immunoSEQ multiplex PCR, the repertoire was profiled, and TCRdb retains in-frame clones only, with some absent. The repertoire has roughly 48,000 clones, roughly 90% of them found once; the top ten carry 40% to 55%. Trimming removed 2 bases at V and 2 bases at J, with 10 bases between. This CDR3 is 14 amino acids long. CDR1 and CDR2 from the germline V gene are SGHTS and YDEGEE. Study results and caveats: The study found that CD8+ T cells averaged more expanded clones than CD4+.

Comment on this clone: Antigen unknown.

The sequencing here drew on CD4+ or CD8+ T cells sorted from blood, taken in a trial of the OX40 agonist ivuxolimab. The V and J genes are TRBV5-8 and TRBJ1-2; D gene uncertain. The TCR originated in an adult with an advanced solid tumor such as melanoma, head and neck, liver or kidney cancer. CDR3 nucleotide sequence: TGTGCCAGCAGCTTCGCAGGAGGAAACTATGGCTACACCTTC. As protein: CASSFAGGNYGYTF.